Shown below are 14 T cell receptor beta chains from a single sample sequenced in a study of blood T cells in healthy people across ages. A sample-barcoded 5' primer and a J-beta primer mix were used in a second PCR of roughly 6 to 12 cycles. Each CDR3 protein gets one entry after TCRdb re-called the 5' RACE reads with MiXCR. The sample lists about a million distinct CDR3 sequences; roughly 48% were seen once. Sequenced sample: blood. These receptors originate from a young man in good health.

V is TRBV7-9 and J is TRBJ2-2, with a weak D call TRBD1 (6 bases). The V end was cut by 8 bases, the J end by 0 bases, with 13 bases between. CDR3 size: 15 residues. From germline, CDR1 is SEHNR and CDR2 FQNEAQ (reference sequence). CDR3 sequence (DNA): TGTGCCAGCCTATTACAGGGTTCGAACACCGGGGAGCTGTTTTTT. Protein: CASLLQGSNTGELFF.

This clonotype showed up just a few times. The gene calls are TRBV6-1 and TRBJ1-1, with D tentatively TRBD1 (5 bases). The germline V and J ends were trimmed by 11 bases and 0 bases, with 13 bases remaining between them. This CDR3 has 13 amino acids. Per germline, CDR1 MNHNS and CDR2 SASEGT. In DNA form, the CDR3 reads TGTGCCGGGGGACGTCGCATGAACACTGAAGCTTTCTTT. This translates into CAGGRRMNTEAFF.

This clonotype has just a few counts. V gene TRBV24-1 combines with J gene TRBJ2-3; 10 bases fit TRBD2. V lost 3 bases to trimming and J lost 4 bases; unmatched junction nucleotides: 3. The CDR3 sequence is 15 residues long. Germline V gene data show CDR1 as KGHDR and CDR2 as SFDVKD. Here the CDR3 reads CATSDSGRASDTQYF. In DNA form, the CDR3 reads TGTGCCACCAGTGATAGCGGGAGGGCATCAGATACGCAGTATTTT.

The V and J genes are TRBV6-1 and TRBJ2-5; a possible D gene is TRBD1 (5 bases). The DNA matches TRBJ2-7 better at its end, which makes the J call doubtful. CDR1 is MNHNS and CDR2 is SASEGT in the germline V gene. This CDR3 is built from 15 residues. The CDR3 coding sequence is TGTGCCAGCAGTTCCCTGGGTAGGGGCAATTACGAGCAGTACTTC. Amino acids: CASSSLGRGNYEQYF.

This clonotype was seen only a few times. This chain joins TRBV4-3 and TRBJ2-1, with 9 bases matching TRBD2. The V and J ends lost 0 bases and 10 bases, in that order; junction bases with no gene match: 1. Germline loops: CDR1 LGHNA, CDR2 YSLEER. The CDR3 is made up of 13 amino acids. The CDR3 is CASSQELAGEQFF. The CDR3 DNA follows: TGCGCCAGCAGCCAAGAACTAGCGGGCGAGCAGTTCTTC.

The chain links TRBV4-1 to TRBJ2-7; tentatively, D is TRBD1 (6 bases). Germline V lookup: CDR1 MGHRA, CDR2 YSYEKL. CDR3 length equals 16 residues. Trimming pared 1 base from V and 2 bases from J, leaving 15 bases between. CDR3 residues: CASSQAQQGRAYEQYF. CDR3 nucleotides: TGCGCCAGCAGCCAAGCTCAACAGGGTAGGGCCTACGAGCAGTACTTC.

The chain couples TRBV21-1 to TRBJ2-3. TRBV21-1 is listed as a pseudogene. The CDR3 extends over 15 amino acids. CDR3 DNA: TGTGCCAGCAGCACGAAAAGCGATCTCACAGATACGCAGTATTTT. Translation: CASSTKSDLTDTQYF.

V usage is TRBV7-2 and J usage is TRBJ1-4; 7 nucleotides match TRBD1. With V trimmed by 4 bases and J by 0 bases, 11 bases remained unmatched. In germline, CDR1 is SGHTA, CDR2 FQGNSA. This CDR3 has 18 residues. The CDR3 nucleotides are TGTGCCAGCAGCTCTCTTAAAGGGACAGATGCAACTAATGAAAAACTGTTTTTT. Protein product: CASSSLKGTDATNEKLFF.

This clonotype was detected only a few times. V usage is TRBV7-2 and J usage is TRBJ2-5; TRBD1 matches at 10 bases. The CDR3 spans 16 residues. V was pared by 6 bases and J by 4 bases, with 11 bases of the junction left unmatched. The germline CDR1 and CDR2 sequences are SGHTA and FQGNSA. The CDR3 region is CASSQPGTGERETQYF. CDR3 DNA: TGTGCCAGCAGTCAACCCGGGACAGGGGAACGAGAGACCCAGTACTTC.

This rearrangement joins TRBV5-6 to TRBJ2-1, with D maybe TRBD2 (6 bases). The J call is uncertain, as TRBJ2-7 better fits the DNA end. Germline V gene data show CDR1 as SGHDT and CDR2 as YYEEEE. CDR3 length: 16 amino acids. The CDR3 nucleotides are TGTGCCAGCAGCTTGGGTGCGGGGAGCTCCTACAATGAGCAGTACTTC. This gives the protein CASSLGAGSSYNEQYF.

This chain links TRBV9 with TRBJ1-1, with D hard to call. The V end lost 2 bases, the J end lost 7 bases, and 12 bases lay between the germline ends. Germline assignment: CDR1 SGDLS and CDR2 YYNGEE. This CDR3 is 13 amino acids long. Here the CDR3 reads CASSVYGVGEAFF. CDR3 in DNA: TGTGCCAGCAGCGTCTATGGGGTAGGTGAAGCTTTCTTT.

This chain uses TRBV7-9 with TRBJ1-1; D is ambiguous. The CDR3 is 12 residues long. Germline V gene sequence: CDR1 SEHNR, CDR2 FQNEAQ (reference sequence). V lost 5 bases to trimming and J lost 1 base, with 5 bases between them. CDR3 in amino acids: CASSRSNTEAFF. CDR3 nucleotides: TGTGCCAGCAGCCGTTCGAACACTGAAGCTTTCTTT.

This clonotype was recorded only once. The gene calls are TRBV25-1 and TRBJ2-2, with D maybe TRBD2 (6 bases). The germline V gene has CDR1 MGHDK and CDR2 SYGVNS. There are 14 residues in the CDR3. The germline V and J ends were trimmed by 4 bases and 3 bases, with 9 bases remaining between them. The CDR3 nucleotides are TGTGCCAGCAGTGGCCCGGGGGACACCGGGGAGCTGTTTTTT. It translates to CASSGPGDTGELFF.

This clonotype was detected only a few times. This chain connects TRBV28 to TRBJ1-5; 7 bases match TRBD1. V lost 2 bases and J lost 6; bases outside the gene matches: 10. The CDR3 is 16 amino acids. Germline CDR1 reads MDHEN; CDR2 reads SYDVKM. CDR3 loop: CASSLPRPGGTQPQHF. The CDR3 DNA follows: TGTGCCAGCAGTTTACCCCGCCCAGGGGGAACTCAGCCCCAGCATTTT.